Each of the 11 T cell receptor beta chains below was sequenced from the same sample in a study of response to subunit inactivated influenza vaccine. TCRdb processed the RT-PCR reads anew with MiXCR; each CDR3 protein has one entry. The table lists 500,000 or so distinct CDR3 sequences, 16% of them singletons. The sample consisted of CD4+ T cells sorted from PBMCs, taken 23 to 25 months after vaccination. The receptors derive from a man in his fifties or sixties who received an inactivated influenza vaccine.

V gene TRBV9 combines with J gene TRBJ2-2, with 7 bases lining up with TRBD2. Germline lookup yields CDR1 SGDLS and CDR2 YYNGEE. CDR3 length: 16 amino acids. With 1 base clipped from V and 1 base from J, the junction kept 4 bases outside the gene matches. CDR3: CASSVTSGVNTGELFF. DNA of the CDR3: TGTGCCAGCAGCGTAACCAGCGGGGTGAACACCGGGGAGCTGTTTTTT. The variable domain in full, with the rest retrieved from reference TRBV9 and TRBJ2-2, is DSGVTQTPKHLITATGQRVTLRCSPRSGDLSVYWYQQSLDQGLQFLIQYYNGEERAKGNILERFSAQQFPDLHSELNLSSLELGDSALYFCASSVTSGVNTGELFFGEGSRLTVL.

This clonotype has a handful of counts. The J gene is TRBJ2-7, the V gene TRBV10-3, with 7 bases matching TRBD1. In germline, CDR1 is ENHRY, CDR2 SYGVKD. Unmatched junction bases numbered 11, after V lost 8 bases and J lost 1 base. This CDR3 has 15 amino acids. CDR3 in DNA: TGTGCCATCGGGGGCTCGGGACAGCTGTCCTACGAGCAGTACTTC. This sequence encodes CAIGGSGQLSYEQYF.

V and J are TRBV10-3 and TRBJ2-7; TRBD1 matches 7 bases. The V and J ends lost 10 bases and 2 bases, in that order; junction bases with no gene match: 8. This CDR3 comprises 13 residues. In germline, CDR1 is ENHRY, CDR2 SYGVKD. Written as DNA, the CDR3 is TGTGCCACCAGCCCGGGACAGCCCTACGAGCAGTACTTC. Translated: CATSPGQPYEQYF.

This chain links TRBV10-3 with TRBJ1-1, with D possibly TRBD1 on 6 matching bases. V lost 3 bases and J 1 base, leaving 6 bases between the germline ends. Germline V lookup: CDR1 ENHRY, CDR2 SYGVKD. The CDR3 runs 13 residues. The CDR3 DNA reads TGTGCCATCAGTGAAGGGGGGAACACTGAAGCTTTCTTT. This encodes CAISEGGNTEAFF.

The rearrangement links TRBV20-1 to TRBJ2-5; TRBD1 might be the D (5 bases). Trimming pared 1 base from V and 3 bases from J, leaving 9 bases between. This CDR3 has 13 amino acids. CDR1 and CDR2 from the germline V gene are DFQATT and SNEGSKA (reference sequence). CDR3: CSARGFREETQYF. The CDR3 DNA sequence: TGCAGTGCTAGAGGTTTCAGGGAAGAGACCCAGTACTTC.

This clonotype appeared many times. This sequence joins TRBV7-2 and TRBJ2-7; D not resolved. CDR3 length equals 14 residues. CDR1 is SGHTA and CDR2 is FQGNSA in the germline V gene. Trimming cost V 5 bases and J 4 bases, with 15 bases left between them. CDR3 nucleotides: TGTGCCAGCAGCCTTTCAACCGCGCGGTACGAGCAGTACTTC. Encoded protein: CASSLSTARYEQYF.

This clonotype was picked up a small number of times. J is TRBJ2-7 and V is TRBV21-1; TRBD1 reflects the table's D call only, with no check against the DNA. TRBV21-1 is given as a pseudogene. The CDR3 length is 16 residues. CDR3 nucleotide sequence: TGTGCCAGCAGCAAAGGCGACAGGGTTCTAGTCTACGAGCAGTACTTC. Translation gives CASSKGDRVLVYEQYF.

V and J are TRBV4-1 and TRBJ2-1; D ambiguous. Trimming took off 3 bases at V and 4 bases at J, with 7 bases between the two ends. Germline assignment: CDR1 MGHRA and CDR2 YSYEKL. This CDR3 has 13 residues. The CDR3 region is CASSHLVYNEQFF. CDR3 sequence (DNA): TGCGCCAGCAGCCATCTGGTGTACAATGAGCAGTTCTTC.

The table lists this clonotype with a few counts. J is TRBJ2-5 and V is TRBV9; 8 bases line up with TRBD1. The trim removed 0 bases at V and 5 bases at J, leaving 9 bases unmatched. CDR1 is SGDLS and CDR2 is YYNGEE in the germline V gene. The CDR3 sequence is 16 residues long. DNA of the CDR3: TGTGCCAGCAGCGTAGTAGGAGGACAGGGCGGTGAGACCCAGTACTTC. Amino acids: CASSVVGGQGGETQYF.

The sample holds a few counts of this clonotype. The CDR3 DNA reads TGTGCCAGCAGGGAAGGGACACTTCTCAATGAGCAGTTCTTC. Amino acid sequence: CASREGTLLNEQFF. The J gene is TRBJ2-1, the V gene TRBV28; perhaps TRBD1 as D (6 bases). Trimming took off 6 bases at V and 6 bases at J, with 15 bases between the two ends. Germline V lookup: CDR1 MDHEN, CDR2 SYDVKM. The CDR3 has 14 amino acids.

This clonotype was found once. This chain joins TRBV6-2 or TRBV6-3 and TRBJ2-3, with 11 nucleotides matching TRBD2. This CDR3 is built from 15 residues. Germline V gene sequence: CDR1 MNHEY, CDR2 SVGEGT. The ends lost 6 bases at V and 10 bases at J; junction bases unmatched: 12. The CDR3 here is CASRHTSGRSDAQYF. The CDR3 nucleotides are TGTGCCAGCAGGCACACTAGCGGGAGATCGGATGCGCAGTATTTT.